This T cell receptor beta chain stems from a study of T-cell memory formation after mild COVID-19. The junction had 14 bases not matched to a gene; V was cut back by 4 bases and J by 4 bases. The CDR3 length is 18 residues. The germline CDR1 and CDR2 sequences are SEHNR and FQNEAQ (reference sequence). Each CDR3 protein gets one entry after TCRdb re-called the 5' RACE reads with MiXCR. Of roughly 580,000 distinct CDR3 sequences in the sample, roughly 18% are singletons; the top ten hold around 11%. This chain links TRBV7-9 with TRBJ2-7, with 12 bases that match TRBD1. Sequencing was performed on PBMCs or a T cell subset sorted from them (not recorded which). This clonotype originated in an adult woman who had mild COVID-19 (a few samples of this study predate the infection). Cell type and time point are not known. DNA for the CDR3: TGTGCCAGCAGCTCTCAGGGGACAGGGGGCGGAAGAGTTTACGAGCAGTACTTC. Protein sequence: CASSSQGTGGGRVYEQYF.